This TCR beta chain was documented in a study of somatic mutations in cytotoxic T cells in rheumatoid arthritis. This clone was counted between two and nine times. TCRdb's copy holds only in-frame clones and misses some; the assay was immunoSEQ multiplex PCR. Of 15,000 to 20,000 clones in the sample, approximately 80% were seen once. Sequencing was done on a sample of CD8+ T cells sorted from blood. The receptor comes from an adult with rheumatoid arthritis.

The CDR3 DNA reads as TGTGCCAGCAGTACGGGGGCTTACGAGCAGTACTTC. This encodes CASSTGAYEQYF. The chain uses TRBV27 and TRBJ2-7; perhaps D is TRBD1 or TRBD2 (6 bases each). Germline V gives CDR1 MNHEY, CDR2 SMNVEV (reference sequence). The germline V and J ends were trimmed by 5 bases and 4 bases, with 9 bases remaining between them. The CDR3 contains 12 residues.